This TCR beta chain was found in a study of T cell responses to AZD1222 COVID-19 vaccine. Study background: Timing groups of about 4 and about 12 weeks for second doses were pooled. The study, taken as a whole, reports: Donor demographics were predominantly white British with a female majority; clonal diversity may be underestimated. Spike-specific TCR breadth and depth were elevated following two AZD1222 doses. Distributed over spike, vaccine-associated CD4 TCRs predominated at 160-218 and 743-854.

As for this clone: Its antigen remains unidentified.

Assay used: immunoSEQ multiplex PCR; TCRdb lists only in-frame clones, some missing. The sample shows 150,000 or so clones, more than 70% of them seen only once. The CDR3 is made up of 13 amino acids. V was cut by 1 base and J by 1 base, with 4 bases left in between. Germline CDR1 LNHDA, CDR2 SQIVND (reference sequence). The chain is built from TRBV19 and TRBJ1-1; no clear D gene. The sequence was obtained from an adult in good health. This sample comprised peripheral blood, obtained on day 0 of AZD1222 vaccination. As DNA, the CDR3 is TGTGCCAGTAGTATAGCCCCGAACACTGAAGCTTTCTTT. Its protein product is CASSIAPNTEAFF. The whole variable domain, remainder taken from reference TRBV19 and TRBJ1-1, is DGGITQSPKYLFRKEGQNVTLSCEQNLNHDAMYWYRQDPGQGLRLIYYSQIVNDFQKGDIAEGYSVSREKKESFPLTVTSAQKNPTAFYLCASSIAPNTEAFFGQGTRLTVV.